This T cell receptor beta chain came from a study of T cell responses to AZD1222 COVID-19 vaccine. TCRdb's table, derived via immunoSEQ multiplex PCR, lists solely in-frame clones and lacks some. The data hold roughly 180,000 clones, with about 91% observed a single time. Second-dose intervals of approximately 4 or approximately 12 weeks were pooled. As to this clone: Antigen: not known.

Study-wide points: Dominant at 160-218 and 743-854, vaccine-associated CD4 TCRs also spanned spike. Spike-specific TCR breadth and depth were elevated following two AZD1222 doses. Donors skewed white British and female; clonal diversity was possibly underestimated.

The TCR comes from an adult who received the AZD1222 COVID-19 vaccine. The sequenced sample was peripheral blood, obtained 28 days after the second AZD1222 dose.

Here the CDR3 DNA reads TGTGCCAGCAGTGAAGCGCTTTCAGGGACTAGCGGGGGACGACACAATGAGCAGTTCTTC. As protein: CASSEALSGTSGGRHNEQFF. This chain joins TRBV6-1 and TRBJ2-1, with 14 bases lining up with TRBD2. The CDR3 totals 20 residues. The germline V gene has CDR1 MNHNS and CDR2 SASEGT. J lost 5 bases, V lost 0 bases, and 12 bases had no gene match.